This TCR beta chain was identified in a study of cytomegalovirus exposure and HLA in healthy donors. There are 14 residues in the CDR3. V was pared by 1 base and J by 2 bases, with 7 bases between. In germline, CDR1 is SGHTA, CDR2 FQGNSA. The data were produced by immunoSEQ multiplex PCR, yet TCRdb's version contains in-frame clones alone and is incomplete. The table has tens of thousands of clones, around 95% seen once. The sequencing input was PBMCs. The chain couples TRBV7-2 to TRBJ2-3; D is ambiguous. The clonotype originates from a young man in good health and CMV-seropositive. The DNA for the CDR3 is TGTGCCAGCAGCTTAGGTGGCTTCACAGATACGCAGTATTTT. Translation: CASSLGGFTDTQYF.